This T cell receptor beta chain was found in a study of T cells in Graves' hyperthyroidism and ophthalmopathy. RNA transcripts yielded amplified TCR beta CDR3 regions. When the TCR CDR3 underwent first-round RT-PCR, the HTBI primer set was used. TCRdb re-called the multiplex PCR reads with MiXCR, one entry per CDR3 protein. The data show 550,000 to 700,000 distinct CDR3 sequences, 46% seen once. This clonotype was seen a handful of times. Trimming took off 2 bases at V and 4 bases at J, with 11 bases between the two ends. This CDR3 is 14 amino acids long. Germline values: CDR1 ENHRY, CDR2 SYGVKD. Exclusion of a patient resulted from uncontrolled infection, other autoimmune disease, pregnancy or lactation.

This sequence was found in an adult woman with Graves' disease, either hyperthyroidism or ophthalmopathy (not recorded which). V is TRBV10-3 and J is TRBJ1-2; possible D gene TRBD1, 5 bases. The sample consisted of peripheral blood or thyroid tissue (not recorded which). For the CDR3, the DNA is TGTGCCATCAGTGAGGAGGGGAGGGGCTATGGCTACACCTTC. Its translation: CAISEEGRGYGYTF.